Listed below are T cell receptor beta chains from one sample, sequenced in a study of OX40 agonist ivuxolimab in advanced cancers. Assay: immunoSEQ multiplex PCR; the TCRdb copy retains only in-frame clones and omits some. The sample consists of roughly 95,000 clones, more than 75% of them appearing once. The starting material was CD4+ or CD8+ T cells sorted from blood, obtained in a trial of the OX40 agonist ivuxolimab. All receptors come from an adult with an advanced solid tumor such as melanoma, head and neck, liver or kidney cancer. Each CDR3 is given with its conserved first and last residue. A D gene is named only where the DNA matches it firmly. Clone size is given for some rows only: seen once, a few or many times, or a class if the clone is expanded.

>TRBV12-5|TRBJ1-2|NA|NA
CASGLGANYGYTF
TGTGCTAGTGGTTTAGGAGCTAACTATGGCTACACCTTC
>TRBV30|TRBJ2-1|TRBD1|NA
CACDRVPYNEQFF
TGTGCCTGTGACAGGGTACCCTACAATGAGCAGTTCTTC
>TRBV5-1|TRBJ2-4|NA|NA
CASSLDGPSKNIQYF
TGCGCCAGCAGCTTGGACGGGCCCTCCAAAAACATTCAGTACTTC
>TRBV7-9|TRBJ2-7|TRBD2|few
CASSPYVQTSSGSLGEQYF
TGTGCCAGCAGCCCGTACGTCCAGACCTCTAGCGGGAGTTTGGGGGAGCAGTACTTC
>TRBV19|TRBJ1-5|TRBD1|NA
CASSLGQGAHQPQHF
TGTGCCAGTAGTTTAGGACAGGGGGCCCATCAGCCCCAGCATTTT
>TRBV7-9|TRBJ2-1|TRBD2|NA
CASSLTSGGIYNEQFF
TGTGCCAGCAGCTTGACTAGCGGGGGTATCTACAATGAGCAGTTCTTC
>TRBV28|TRBJ1-1|NA|NA
CASSHPTMNTEAFF
TGTGCCAGCAGTCACCCCACCATGAACACTGAAGCTTTCTTT
>TRBV5-1|TRBJ1-2|NA|NA
CASSRGQGYGYTF
TGCGCCAGCAGTAGGGGTCAGGGCTATGGCTACACCTTC
>TRBV28|TRBJ2-1|TRBD2|once
CASTTGLNSYNEQFF
TGTGCCAGCACGACGGGACTAAACTCCTACAATGAGCAGTTCTTC
>TRBV5-4|TRBJ1-2|TRBD1|NA
CASNPVGDSYGYTF
TGTGCCAGCAACCCCGTTGGGGACAGCTATGGCTACACCTTC
>TRBV7-3|TRBJ2-5|NA|NA
CASSPTGPQETQYF
TGTGCCAGCAGTCCAACAGGGCCACAAGAGACCCAGTACTTC
>TRBV7-2|TRBJ2-7|TRBD1|few
CASSPTGSEQYF
TGTGCCAGCAGCCCGACAGGGTCCGAGCAGTACTTC
>TRBV7-9|TRBJ1-6|NA|NA
CASSGPTTGVQDSPLHF
TGTGCCAGCAGCGGCCCCACCACGGGAGTTCAGGATTCACCCCTCCACTTT
>TRBV5-1|TRBJ1-1|NA|NA
CASSLSGTQNTEAFF
TGCGCCAGCAGCCTGTCCGGGACACAGAACACTGAAGCTTTCTTT
>TRBV29-1|TRBJ2-3|TRBD1|NA
CSVPLTGGGFDTQYF
TGCAGCGTCCCTTTAACAGGGGGCGGATTTGATACGCAGTATTTT
>TRBV27|TRBJ2-5|NA|NA
CASSSWAQETQYF
TGTGCCAGCAGTTCTTGGGCACAAGAGACCCAGTACTTC
>TRBV6-5|TRBJ1-5|NA|NA
CASRRDSNQPQHF
TGTGCCAGCAGAAGGGACAGCAATCAGCCCCAGCATTTT
>TRBV5-8|TRBJ2-1|TRBD2|NA
CASSHSGSDGNEQFF
TGTGCCAGCAGCCACAGCGGGAGCGATGGCAATGAGCAGTTCTTC
>TRBV29-1|TRBJ2-1|TRBD1|NA
CSAAQDRVSDEQFF
TGCAGCGCCGCACAGGACAGGGTTAGTGATGAGCAGTTCTTC
>TRBV5-8|TRBJ1-2|NA|NA
CASSLAGDYGYTF
TGTGCCAGCAGCTTGGCGGGAGACTATGGCTACACCTTC
>TRBV30|TRBJ1-5|NA|NA
CAFGGNQPQHF
TGTGCTTTTGGGGGGAATCAGCCCCAGCATTTT
>TRBV9|TRBJ1-1|TRBD1|NA
CASSTGTEDTEAFF
TGTGCCAGCAGCACCGGGACAGAGGACACTGAAGCTTTCTTT
>TRBV5-6|TRBJ2-3|NA|NA
CASGAWRRPDTQYF
TGTGCCAGCGGAGCCTGGCGCCGCCCAGATACGCAGTATTTT
>TRBV28|TRBJ1-3|NA|NA
CASSSLGAEGNTIYF
TGTGCCAGCAGTTCCCTAGGCGCGGAGGGAAACACCATATATTTT
>TRBV6-1|TRBJ1-2|NA|NA
CASSVQAYGYTF
TGTGCCAGCAGTGTACAGGCCTATGGCTACACCTTC
>TRBV20-1|TRBJ2-3|NA|NA
CSAGTSDTQYF
TGCAGTGCTGGGACTTCAGATACGCAGTATTTT
>TRBV19|TRBJ2-7|NA|NA
CASSTPGDSYEQYF
TGTGCCAGTAGTACCCCCGGGGACTCCTACGAGCAGTACTTC
>TRBV5-8|TRBJ2-5|TRBD1|NA
CASSPRTGQETQYF
TGTGCCAGCAGCCCTCGGACAGGCCAAGAGACCCAGTACTTC
>TRBV5-1|TRBJ2-1|TRBD1|NA
CASSLEYGTGYLSSYNEQFF
TGCGCCAGCAGCTTGGAGTATGGGACAGGGTACCTGAGCTCCTACAATGAGCAGTTCTTC
>TRBV15|TRBJ1-1|NA|NA
CATSPRRSNTEAFF
TGTGCCACCAGCCCCAGGCGGTCGAACACTGAAGCTTTCTTT
>TRBV11-2|TRBJ2-1|NA|NA
CASSLRREYNEQFF
TGTGCCAGCAGCTTACGGCGGGAATACAATGAGCAGTTCTTC
>TRBV28|TRBJ1-2|NA|NA
CAINPGRNYGYTF
TGTGCCATCAATCCGGGACGGAACTATGGCTACACCTTC
>TRBV6-6|TRBJ2-7|NA|once
CASSYIAVGSYEQYF
TGTGCCAGCAGTTACATAGCGGTCGGCTCCTACGAGCAGTACTTC
>TRBV28|TRBJ2-7|NA|once
CASSLAGTLASYEQYF
TGTGCCAGCAGTTTAGCGGGGACACTCGCTTCCTACGAGCAGTACTTC
>TRBV11-2|TRBJ2-1|TRBD2|NA
CASSSRTSGSYNEQFF
TGTGCCAGCAGCTCGCGGACTAGCGGGAGCTACAATGAGCAGTTCTTC
>TRBV7-6|TRBJ2-7|TRBD1|NA
CASGTGREQYF
TGTGCCAGCGGGACAGGGCGCGAGCAGTACTTC
>TRBV20-1|TRBJ1-3|NA|NA
CSGSYGNTIYF
TGCAGTGGGAGCTATGGAAACACCATATATTTT
>TRBV6-6|TRBJ2-3|NA|NA
CASRATDTQYF
TGTGCCAGCAGAGCCACAGATACGCAGTATTTT
>TRBV11-2|TRBJ2-7|NA|few
CASSLVGGPGEQYF
TGTGCCAGCAGCTTAGTGGGGGGGCCCGGCGAGCAGTACTTC
>TRBV21-1|TRBJ2-7|NA|NA
CASSKAPGQAKTYEQYF
TGTGCCAGCAGCAAAGCCCCAGGACAGGCAAAAACCTACGAGCAGTACTTC
>TRBV9|TRBJ1-5|NA|NA
CASSASAFNQPQHF
TGTGCCAGCAGCGCGTCGGCCTTTAATCAGCCCCAGCATTTT
>TRBV29-1|TRBJ2-1|TRBD1|NA
CSAKLGQANEQFF
TGCAGCGCCAAACTCGGACAGGCCAATGAGCAGTTCTTC
>TRBV6-5|TRBJ2-2|NA|NA
CASSYFRSGELFF
TGTGCCAGCAGTTACTTCCGGTCCGGGGAGCTGTTTTTT
>TRBV29-1|TRBJ2-7|TRBD1|NA
CSGQTGANEQYF
TGCAGCGGGCAAACAGGGGCAAACGAGCAGTACTTC
>TRBV6-4|TRBJ2-3|TRBD2|NA
CASSEQSGSLDTQYF
TGTGCCAGCAGTGAGCAAAGCGGGAGTCTTGATACGCAGTATTTT
>TRBV7-2|TRBJ1-1|NA|NA
CASSRPWQGQFVAFF
TGTGCCAGCAGCCGCCCGTGGCAGGGCCAATTTGTAGCTTTCTTT
>TRBV5-1|TRBJ1-2|NA|NA
CASSLSGGPYGYTF
TGCGCCAGCAGCTTGTCCGGGGGTCCCTATGGCTACACCTTC
>TRBV6-6|TRBJ2-7|NA|few
CASSLAQETYEQYF
TGTGCCAGCAGTCTTGCTCAGGAAACCTACGAGCAGTACTTC
>TRBV29-1|TRBJ2-3|TRBD2|NA
CSGGTSGTLNTQYF
TGCAGCGGGGGGACTAGCGGAACCCTGAATACGCAGTATTTT
>TRBV6-1|TRBJ2-7|TRBD2|NA
CASSASGGPGEEQYF
TGTGCCAGCAGTGCCTCGGGAGGGCCAGGTGAAGAGCAGTACTTC
>TRBV7-5|TRBJ1-1|NA|NA
CARSLQGGYGAFF
TGTGCCAGAAGCTTGCAGGGAGGTTACGGGGCTTTCTTT
>TRBV7-8|TRBJ1-5|TRBD1|NA
CASSLASQGVYQPQHF
TGTGCCAGCAGCTTAGCGAGCCAGGGGGTTTATCAGCCCCAGCATTTT
>TRBV5-1|TRBJ2-7|NA|NA
CASSLTEGYEQYF
TGCGCCAGCAGCTTGACGGAGGGTTACGAGCAGTACTTC
>TRBV18|TRBJ2-7|TRBD2|NA
CASSPVGLAGAYEQYF
TGTGCCAGCTCACCGGTGGGACTAGCGGGAGCCTACGAGCAGTACTTC
>TRBV13|TRBJ2-3|NA|NA
CASSFRRSPTDTQYF
TGTGCCAGCAGCTTCCGTAGGTCCCCAACTGATACGCAGTATTTT
>TRBV11-2|TRBJ2-2|NA|NA
CASSPGPNTGELFF
TGTGCCAGCAGCCCGGGGCCTAACACCGGGGAGCTGTTTTTT
>TRBV27|TRBJ2-1|TRBD2|NA
CASRTSGTYNEQFF
TGTGCCAGCCGGACTAGCGGGACCTACAATGAGCAGTTCTTC